A selection of T cell receptor beta chains follows, all from one sample in a study of blood T cell repertoires in COVID-19. Libraries were prepared by immunoSEQ multiplex PCR; TCRdb keeps only in-frame clonotypes and omits some of them. This table has under 150,000 clones, roughly 91% appearing once. The sequenced sample consisted of peripheral blood. The receptors here all came from a human donor in a cohort sampled during active COVID-19. CDR3s include the opening cysteine and the closing phenylalanine or tryptophan. A D gene is named only where the DNA matches it firmly. Size is stated for part of the rows, as once, few or many counts, or as a class when the clone is expanded.

D gene,J gene,clone size,V gene,CDR3 DNA,CDR3 protein
NA,TRBJ2-1,NA,TRBV28,TGTGCCACCCTCTGGGGAGTCTCCTACAATGAGCAGTTCTTC,CATLWGVSYNEQFF
NA,TRBJ1-2,NA,TRBV6-5,TGTGCCAGCAGTTACGACAGTGCTGGCTATGGCTACACCTTC,CASSYDSAGYGYTF
NA,TRBJ2-7,NA,TRBV2,TGTGCCAGCAGTGATCGAAGAGACGAGCAGTACTTC,CASSDRRDEQYF
NA,TRBJ2-5,NA,TRBV21-1,TGTGCCAGCAGCAACATCCAGGGGCGGGAGACCCAGTACTTC,CASSNIQGRETQYF
TRBD1,TRBJ1-1,once,TRBV9,TGTGCCAGCAGCGCCTTCAGGGGGCGGGAGGCTTTCTTT,CASSAFRGREAFF
NA,TRBJ2-5,NA,TRBV5-4,TGTGCCAGCAGTCCCCGGGGGACGAGAGAGACCCAGTACTTC,CASSPRGTRETQYF
NA,TRBJ2-3,few,TRBV7-2,TGTGCCAGCAGCGCCGGTCCCGCAGATACGCAGTATTTT,CASSAGPADTQYF
NA,TRBJ2-2,NA,TRBV5-4,TGTGCCAGCAGCCCCTATTCCGGGGAGCTGTTTTTT,CASSPYSGELFF
TRBD2,TRBJ2-7,NA,TRBV5-1,TGCGCCAGCAGCTTCGGGACTAGCGGTACCTACGAGCAGTACTTC,CASSFGTSGTYEQYF
NA,TRBJ1-1,NA,TRBV5-8,TGTGCCAGCACGGAAAGGTGGGCTGGCACTGAAGCTTTCTTT,CASTERWAGTEAFF
TRBD1,TRBJ2-7,NA,TRBV2,TGTGCCAGCAGTGCGGACAGGGGATCCTACGAGCAGTACTTC,CASSADRGSYEQYF
TRBD2,TRBJ2-5,NA,TRBV4-2,TGTGCCAGCAGCCAAGATTGGCTAGCGGGGGAGACCCAGTACTTC,CASSQDWLAGETQYF
NA,TRBJ1-1,NA,TRBV7-8,TGTGCCAGCAGCCCCAGCGGGGGATCTATGAACACTGAAGCTTTCTTT,CASSPSGGSMNTEAFF
NA,TRBJ1-1,few,TRBV6-5,TGTGCCAGCAGTTACGGAGGGGGGGGGAACACTGAAGCTTTCTTT,CASSYGGGGNTEAFF
NA,TRBJ1-2,NA,TRBV6-6,TGTGCCAGCAGTTACACCGGGACATATGGCTACACCTTC,CASSYTGTYGYTF
NA,TRBJ2-1,once,TRBV4-1,TGCGCCAGCAGCCAAGATATGATCCTAGTCTCCTACAATGAGCAGTTCTTC,CASSQDMILVSYNEQFF
TRBD2,TRBJ2-3,NA,TRBV28,TGTGCCAGCAGTTTATTGGCTAGCGGGGGGGGTGATACGCAGTATTTT,CASSLLASGGGDTQYF
TRBD2,TRBJ2-7,few,TRBV12-3/TRBV12-4,TGTGCCAGCAGCCCTGGCGGGGGTCACGAGCAGTACTTC,CASSPGGGHEQYF
NA,TRBJ1-6,few,TRBV11-2,TGTGCCAGCAGCTCCGGGGTGAATTCACCCCTCCACTTT,CASSSGVNSPLHF
NA,TRBJ2-7,NA,TRBV5-8,TGTGCCAGCAGCACCATTGGACAGCCACCCTACGAGCAGTACTTC,CASSTIGQPPYEQYF
NA,TRBJ2-3,NA,TRBV7-2,TGTGCCAGCAGCTTATTCGGAACTAGAAGCACAGATACGCAGTATTTT,CASSLFGTRSTDTQYF
NA,TRBJ1-2,once,TRBV30,TGTGCCTGGAGTGATGCGGGGAACTATGGCTACACCTTC,CAWSDAGNYGYTF